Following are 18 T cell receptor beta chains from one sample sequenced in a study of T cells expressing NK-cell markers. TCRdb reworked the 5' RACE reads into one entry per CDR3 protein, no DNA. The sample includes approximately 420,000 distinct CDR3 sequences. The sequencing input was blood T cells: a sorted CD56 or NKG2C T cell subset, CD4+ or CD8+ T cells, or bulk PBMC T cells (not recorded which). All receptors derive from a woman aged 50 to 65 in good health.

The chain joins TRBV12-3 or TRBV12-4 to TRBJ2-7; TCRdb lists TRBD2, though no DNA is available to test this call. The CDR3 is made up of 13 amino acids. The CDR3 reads CASSLLEGTEQYF.

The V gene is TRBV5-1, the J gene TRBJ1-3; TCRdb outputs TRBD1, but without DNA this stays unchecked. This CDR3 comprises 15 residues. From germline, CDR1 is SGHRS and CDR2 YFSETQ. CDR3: CASSPGTQTGNTIYF. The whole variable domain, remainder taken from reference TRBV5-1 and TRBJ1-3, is KAGVTQTPRYLIKTRGQQVTLSCSPISGHRSVSWYQQTPGQGLQFLFEYFSETQRNKGNFPGRFSGRQFSNSRSEMNVSTLELGDSALYLCASSPGTQTGNTIYFGEGSWLTVV.

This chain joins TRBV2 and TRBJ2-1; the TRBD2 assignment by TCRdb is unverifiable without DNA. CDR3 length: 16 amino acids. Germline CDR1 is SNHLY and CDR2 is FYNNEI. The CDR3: CASTPRAGSSYNEQFF.

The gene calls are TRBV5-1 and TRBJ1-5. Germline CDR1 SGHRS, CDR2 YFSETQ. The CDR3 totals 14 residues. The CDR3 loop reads CASSEDGLRQPQHF.

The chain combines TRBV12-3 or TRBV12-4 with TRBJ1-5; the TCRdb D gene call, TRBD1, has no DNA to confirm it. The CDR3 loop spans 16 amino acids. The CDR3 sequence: CASSYLFTGSNQPQHF.

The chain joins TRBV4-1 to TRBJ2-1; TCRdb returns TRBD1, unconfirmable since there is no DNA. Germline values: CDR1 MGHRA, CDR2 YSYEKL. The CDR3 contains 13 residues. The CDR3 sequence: CASSRQGGGEQFF.

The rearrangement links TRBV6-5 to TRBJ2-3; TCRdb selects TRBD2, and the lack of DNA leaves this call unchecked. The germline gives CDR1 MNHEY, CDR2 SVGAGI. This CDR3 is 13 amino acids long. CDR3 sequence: CASRAEAPDTQYF.

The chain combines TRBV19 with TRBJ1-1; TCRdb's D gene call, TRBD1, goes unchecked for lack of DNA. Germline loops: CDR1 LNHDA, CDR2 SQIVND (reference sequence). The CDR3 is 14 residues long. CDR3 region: CASSIDRGNTEAFF.

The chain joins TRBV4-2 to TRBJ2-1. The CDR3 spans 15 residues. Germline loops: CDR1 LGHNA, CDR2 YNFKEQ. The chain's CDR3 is CASSQDQNSYNEQFF.

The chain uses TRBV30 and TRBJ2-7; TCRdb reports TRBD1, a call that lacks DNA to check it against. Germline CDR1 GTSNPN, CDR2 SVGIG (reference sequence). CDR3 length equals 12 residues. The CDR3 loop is CAGGTGTYEQYF.

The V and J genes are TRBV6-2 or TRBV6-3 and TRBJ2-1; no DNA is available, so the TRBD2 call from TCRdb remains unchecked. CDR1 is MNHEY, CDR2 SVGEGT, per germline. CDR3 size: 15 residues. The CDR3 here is CASSWTSGRSGEQFF.

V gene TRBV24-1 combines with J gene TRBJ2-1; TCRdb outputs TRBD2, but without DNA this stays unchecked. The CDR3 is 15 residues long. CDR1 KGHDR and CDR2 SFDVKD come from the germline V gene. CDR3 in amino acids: CATSDLSGGYNEQFF.

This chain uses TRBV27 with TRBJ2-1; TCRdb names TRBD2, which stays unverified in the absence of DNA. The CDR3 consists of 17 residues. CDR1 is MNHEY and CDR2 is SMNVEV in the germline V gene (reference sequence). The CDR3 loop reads CASSLRWLAGVYNEQFF.

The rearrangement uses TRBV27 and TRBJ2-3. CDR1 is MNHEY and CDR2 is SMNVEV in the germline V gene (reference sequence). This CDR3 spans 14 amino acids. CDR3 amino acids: CASSLGLSTDTQYF.

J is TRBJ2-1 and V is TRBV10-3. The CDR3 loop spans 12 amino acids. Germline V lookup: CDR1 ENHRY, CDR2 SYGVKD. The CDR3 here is CAGGSSYNEQFF.

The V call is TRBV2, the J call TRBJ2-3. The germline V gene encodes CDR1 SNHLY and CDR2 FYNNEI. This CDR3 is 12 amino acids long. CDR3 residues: CASTLRIYTQYF.

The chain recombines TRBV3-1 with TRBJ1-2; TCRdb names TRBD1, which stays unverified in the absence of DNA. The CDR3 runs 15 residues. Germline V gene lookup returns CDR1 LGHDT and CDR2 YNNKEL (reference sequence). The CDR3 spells CASSQNLDRGYGYTF.

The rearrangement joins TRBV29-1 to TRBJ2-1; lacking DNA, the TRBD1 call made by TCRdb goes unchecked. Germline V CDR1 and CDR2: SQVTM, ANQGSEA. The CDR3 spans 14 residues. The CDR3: CSARTGNFYNEQFF.